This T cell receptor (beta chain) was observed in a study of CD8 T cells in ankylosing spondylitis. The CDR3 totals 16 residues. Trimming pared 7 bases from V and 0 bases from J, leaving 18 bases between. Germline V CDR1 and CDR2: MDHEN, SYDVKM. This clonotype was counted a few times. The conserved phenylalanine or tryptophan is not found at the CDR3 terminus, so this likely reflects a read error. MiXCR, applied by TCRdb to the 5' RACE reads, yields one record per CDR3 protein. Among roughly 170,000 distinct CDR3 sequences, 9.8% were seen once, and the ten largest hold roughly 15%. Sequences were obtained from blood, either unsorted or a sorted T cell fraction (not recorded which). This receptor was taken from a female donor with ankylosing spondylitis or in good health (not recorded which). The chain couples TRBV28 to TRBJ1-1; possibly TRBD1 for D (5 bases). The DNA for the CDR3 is TGTGCCAGCACCTACCTATGGGACCTTATGAACACTGAAGCTTTCCTT. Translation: CASTYLWDLMNTEAFL.